The sequence of this TCR beta chain was determined in a study of T cell responses to AZD1222 COVID-19 vaccine. Study-wide results and caveats: Rises in breadth and depth of Spike-specific TCRs came after two AZD1222 doses. Clonal diversity was possibly underestimated, and the donors were mostly white British, with more females. Spike-spanning, vaccine-associated CD4 TCRs were dominant at 160-218 and 743-854. No day 14 peak samples; only post-peak repertoires were characterized.

In the case of this clone: Its antigen is as yet unknown.

The CDR3 runs 14 residues. The ends were cut back, 5 bases at V and 7 bases at J, with 12 bases in the middle. CDR1 is SGHDN, CDR2 FVKESK, per germline. Only in-frame clones appear in the TCRdb table, and some are missing; sequencing was by immunoSEQ multiplex PCR. The sample lists about 110,000 clones; roughly 86% were seen once. The chain joins TRBV14 to TRBJ1-6; D is unresolved. This TCR was sampled from an adult in good health. The material sequenced was peripheral blood, taken on day 0 of MenACWY control vaccination. This CDR3 reads CASSRAGSNSPLHF. The CDR3 bases are TGTGCCAGCAGCAGAGCGGGGTCGAATTCACCCCTCCACTTT.